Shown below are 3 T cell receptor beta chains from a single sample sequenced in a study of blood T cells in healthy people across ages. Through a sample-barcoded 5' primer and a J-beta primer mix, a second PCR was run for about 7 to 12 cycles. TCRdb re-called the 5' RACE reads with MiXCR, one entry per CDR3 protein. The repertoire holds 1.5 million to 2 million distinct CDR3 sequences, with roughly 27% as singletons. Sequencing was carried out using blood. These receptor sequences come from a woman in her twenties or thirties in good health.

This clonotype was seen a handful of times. The CDR3 here is CASSLHLGQGNEQFF. The CDR3, as DNA: TGTGCCAGCAGCCTCCATCTGGGTCAGGGTAATGAGCAGTTCTTC. The V gene is TRBV14, the J gene TRBJ2-1, with a tentative D call TRBD1 (5 bases). Trimming took 4 bases from V and 7 from J, leaving 17 bases between them. CDR3 length equals 15 residues. The V gene's germline CDR1 is SGHDN and CDR2 FVKESK.

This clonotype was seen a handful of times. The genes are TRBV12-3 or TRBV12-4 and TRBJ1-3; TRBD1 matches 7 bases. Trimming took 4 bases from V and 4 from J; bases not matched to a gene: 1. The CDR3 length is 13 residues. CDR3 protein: CASSSTGGNTIYF. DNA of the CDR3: TGTGCCAGCAGTTCGACAGGGGGAAACACCATATATTTT.

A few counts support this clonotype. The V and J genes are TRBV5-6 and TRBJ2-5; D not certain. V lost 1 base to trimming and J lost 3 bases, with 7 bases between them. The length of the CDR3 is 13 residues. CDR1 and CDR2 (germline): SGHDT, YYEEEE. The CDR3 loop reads CASSLWQEETQYF. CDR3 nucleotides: TGTGCCAGCAGCTTGTGGCAGGAAGAGACCCAGTACTTC. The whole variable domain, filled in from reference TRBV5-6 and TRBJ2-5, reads DAGVTQSPTHLIKTRGQQVTLRCSPKSGHDTVSWYQQALGQGPQFIFQYYEEEERQRGNFPDRFSGHQFPNYSSELNVNALLLGDSALYLCASSLWQEETQYFGPGTRLLVL.